This is a list of T cell receptor beta chains from one sample in a study of cytomegalovirus exposure and HLA in healthy donors. The table came from immunoSEQ multiplex PCR; TCRdb's copy has only in-frame clones and leaves some out. The repertoire holds roughly 190,000 clones, with about an eighth as singletons. The sample taken for sequencing was PBMCs. These receptors originate from a man in his fifties or sixties in good health and CMV-seropositive. CDR3s include the opening cysteine and the closing phenylalanine or tryptophan.

CDR3 length | V gene | CDR3 protein
18 | TRBV7-2 | CASSALAGAFANTGELFF
13 | TRBV5-4 | CASSGQGGHTIYF
14 | TRBV11-2 | CASSPIWTTDGYTF
19 | TRBV7-8 | CASSSGIIAGGRGTDTQYF
15 | TRBV5-5 | CASTRDPTGANVLTF
14 | TRBV5-4 | CASSSGGAWNEQFF
15 | TRBV27 | CASSLFKGAGETQYF
16 | TRBV4-3 | CASSPYPGSEDYGYTF
17 | TRBV30 | CAWSVEGGRGFGQPQHF
10 | TRBV2 | CASGPGEQFF
13 | TRBV10-1 | CASREPGTGELFF
12 | TRBV19 | CASRTSGGRGFF
16 | TRBV6-6 | CASSTVPGTANTEAFF
14 | TRBV30 | CAWSDRVWSYEQYF
16 | TRBV5-1 | CASARSSRLLSYEQYF
15 | TRBV28 | CASSLEGAGNTEAFF
15 | TRBV27 | CASSFSGREDYGYTF
17 | TRBV11-2 | CASSQRTGGLSSYEQYF
19 | TRBV5-1 | CASSLGQGAGALNTGELFF
17 | TRBV5-4 | CASSSGLSSGPYNEQFF
16 | TRBV28 | CASSPGQGVGDSPLHF
13 | TRBV7-3 | CASSTSITDTQYF